This T cell receptor beta chain was identified during a study of cytotoxic CD8 clonotypes in ibrutinib-treated CLL. Across the study: For this cohort, patients were ten to twelve relapsed/refractory and 15 treatment-naive, while 17 were IGHV unmutated.

In this sample, this clone turned up once. No antigen is known for it. Profiled with immunoSEQ multiplex PCR; TCRdb holds only in-frame clones, not every one. The table shows some 200,000 clones, with more than 65% occurring only once. Germline CDR1 and CDR2: GTSNPN and SVGIG (reference sequence). This CDR3 is built from 16 residues. V lost 2 bases and J lost 0, with 14 bases in between. Findings and caveats of the study: Clonality increased at ibrutinib response and stayed stable in sustained remission. At progression, however, it fell back toward baseline.

This rearrangement joins TRBV30 to TRBJ1-3, with a tentative D call TRBD1 (6 bases). The receptor's source is a human donor with chronic lymphocytic leukemia. The sample here was PBMCs, taken after 12 months of ibrutinib treatment. CDR3 bases: TGTGCCTGGAGTTTCTCGGGGGCTCTCTCTGGAAACACCATATATTTT. This encodes CAWSFSGALSGNTIYF.